These 10 T cell receptor beta chains originate from one sample sequenced in a study of blood T cell repertoires in COVID-19 (dated by TCRdb to 2018 to 2021). The library relied on the immunoSEQ multiplex PCR assay. TCRdb provides this immuneACCESS table in a form limited to in-frame rearrangements. Some clones are lacking; in checked studies, under half of them reflect an unresolved V gene, and why the rest are absent is not known. In all, the sample holds almost 200,000 clones, and roughly nine tenths of those were seen once. 0.7% to 0.85% of the sample goes to the ten largest clones. The material sequenced was peripheral blood. The receptors stem from a woman aged 70-85 years with acute or convalescent COVID-19.

This rearrangement joins TRBV7-2 to TRBJ2-7; 8 bases match TRBD2. V shed 3 bases, J shed 4 bases, and the junction held 5 bases outside the gene matches. Germline V CDR1 and CDR2: SGHTA, FQGNSA. The CDR3 totals 14 residues. CDR3 sequence reads: CASSFSGIQYEQYF. The CDR3 nucleotides read TGTGCCAGCAGCTTTAGCGGGATTCAATACGAGCAGTACTTC.

The rearrangement joins TRBV10-3 to TRBJ1-2, with 7 bases that match TRBD1. Germline CDR1 is ENHRY and CDR2 is SYGVKD. The CDR3 loop spans 12 amino acids. Unmatched junction bases numbered 2, after V lost 7 bases and J lost 3 bases. The CDR3 is CAIKGGDYGYTF. CDR3 DNA sequence: TGTGCCATCAAAGGGGGCGACTATGGCTACACCTTC.

This chain links TRBV3-1 (or the pseudogene TRBV3-2) with TRBJ2-2; 7 bases fit TRBD2. CDR1 is LGHDT and CDR2 is YNNKEL in the germline V gene (reference sequence). The CDR3 is 16 residues long. J gave up 1 base and V 4 bases, and 6 bases lay outside the gene matches. This CDR3 reads CASSLGRGWNTGELFF. CDR3 nucleotides: TGTGCCAGCAGCCTGGGGAGGGGTTGGAACACCGGGGAGCTGTTTTTT.

The chain carries TRBV6-5 and TRBJ2-7; 9 positions agree with TRBD2. Germline CDR1 and CDR2: MNHEY and SVGAGI. V lost 6 bases and J lost 7; bases outside the gene matches: 13. CDR3 length: 15 amino acids. This CDR3 is CASRPPLAGRWEQYF. The CDR3 bases are TGTGCCAGCAGGCCCCCCCTAGCGGGAAGGTGGGAGCAGTACTTC.

This rearrangement joins TRBV5-1 to TRBJ1-1; 9 bases are shared with TRBD1. The CDR3 covers 17 residues. The germline CDR1 and CDR2 sequences are SGHRS and YFSETQ. V lost 4 bases and J lost 0; bases outside the gene matches: 10. This CDR3 is CASSAGQGTTMNTEAFF. The CDR3, as DNA: TGCGCCAGCAGCGCGGGACAGGGAACTACAATGAACACTGAAGCTTTCTTT.

The chain uses TRBV7-2 and TRBJ2-1, with TRBD2 matching over 8 bases. After removal of 5 bases from V and 4 bases from J, the junction contained 13 bases not matched to a gene. The CDR3 is 17 amino acids. CDR1 and CDR2 (germline): SGHTA, FQGNSA. The CDR3 region is CASSPAGAALLYNEQFF. The CDR3 DNA is TGTGCCAGCAGCCCAGCGGGGGCCGCCCTCCTATACAATGAGCAGTTCTTC.

V is TRBV7-9 and J is TRBJ2-7; 14 bases are a match to TRBD2. The CDR3 sequence is 19 residues long. Trimming took 5 bases from V and 2 from J; bases not matched to a gene: 14. Per germline, CDR1 SEHNR and CDR2 FQNEAQ (reference sequence). The CDR3 DNA reads TGTGCCAGCAGCAAATCATCCGGGACTAGCGGGAGTTCTCCCTACGAGCAGTACTTC. Translated, it gives CASSKSSGTSGSSPYEQYF.

The chain combines TRBV5-1 with TRBJ1-3; no reliable D call. Germline-derived CDR1 and CDR2 are SGHRS and YFSETQ. Between the trimmed V and J ends, which lost 3 bases and 5 bases, there was a span of 21 bases. This CDR3 contains 17 residues. CDR3 residues: CASSSRVPAVLRNTIYF. CDR3 in DNA: TGCGCCAGCAGCTCGCGGGTGCCTGCCGTTCTGAGAAACACCATATATTTT.

This chain connects TRBV5-4 to TRBJ2-1, with 11 bases fitting TRBD2. In germline, CDR1 is SGHNT, CDR2 YYREEE (reference sequence). Trimming removed 0 bases from V and 4 bases from J; junction bases left unmatched: 0. The CDR3 sequence is 15 residues long. Here the CDR3 reads CASSLGTSGYNEQFF. CDR3 nucleotide sequence: TGTGCCAGCAGCTTGGGGACTAGCGGGTACAATGAGCAGTTCTTC.

Comment on this clone: Other DNA variants within this sample encode the same CDR3. This chain uses TRBV2 with TRBJ1-5, with 8 bases lining up with TRBD1. Germline CDR1 and CDR2: SNHLY and FYNNEI. This CDR3 is built from 15 residues. V lost 4 bases to trimming and J lost 1 base; unmatched junction nucleotides: 3. CDR3 nucleotides: TGTGCCAGCAGTGCGCAGGGGGCAAGCAATCAGCCCCAGCATTTT. This gives the protein CASSAQGASNQPQHF.